This TCR beta chain was sequenced for a study of blood T cell repertoires in COVID-19. This clone was detected only once. This CDR3 region has 15 residues. Germline-derived CDR1 and CDR2 are MNHEY and SMNVEV (reference sequence). V was cut by 2 bases and J by 4 bases, with 14 bases left in between. Sequencing was performed with immunoSEQ multiplex PCR; in TCRdb, only in-frame clones are kept and a portion is missing. The table shows around 170,000 clones, with over 80% occurring only once. The chain is built from TRBV27 and TRBJ2-5; a possible D gene is TRBD1 (5 bases). Sequences were obtained from peripheral blood. The sequence was obtained from a woman aged 55-69 years with acute or convalescent COVID-19. The CDR3 loop is CASSLIGAAIETQYF. In DNA form, the CDR3 reads TGTGCCAGCAGTTTAATAGGGGCTGCGATAGAGACCCAGTACTTC.